The clone carrying this T cell receptor beta chain was picked up a small number of times. What it recognizes is unknown. Sequenced material consisted of expressed TCRB transcripts (all of the isolated RNA was reverse transcribed). The table came from immunoSEQ multiplex PCR; TCRdb's copy has only in-frame clones and leaves some out. In the table there are roughly 400,000 clones, less than 15% of which are singletons. The entry originates in a study of beta chain features in type 1 diabetes. Study in general: Across the samples, around 110,000,000 sorted cells were examined in total.

CD4+ naive, central memory, regulatory and stem cell-like memory cells were sorted via CD45RO/CCR7/CD25/CD127/CD95/CD27. Findings of the study overall: Compared with healthy donors, patients appeared to share more similar naive, central memory and regulatory TCRB repertoires.

In germline, CDR1 is SNHLY, CDR2 FYNNEI. This CDR3 is 14 amino acids long. V trimming: 8 bases; J trimming: 11 bases; junction bases outside the gene matches: 13. The receptor's source is a woman between 18 and 29 years old in good health. Sequencing input: naive CD4+ T cells from blood. V gene TRBV2 combines with J gene TRBJ1-4; 8 bases are a match to TRBD1. This CDR3 reads CASQLDWTGMKLFF. Written as DNA, the CDR3 is TGTGCCAGCCAACTCGATTGGACAGGGATGAAACTGTTTTTT.